The T cell receptor (beta chain) described here comes from a study of control samples from healthy donors and cancer patients. TCRdb's table, derived via immunoSEQ multiplex PCR, lists solely in-frame clones and lacks some. The profile shows about 180,000 clones, around 89% of them singletons. Trimming removed 2 bases at V and 0 bases at J, with 4 bases between. The CDR3 extends over 13 amino acids. The germline V gene has CDR1 MNHEY and CDR2 SMNVEV (reference sequence). The chain links TRBV27 to TRBJ1-2, with D uncertain. This sequence was found in a woman aged 45-59 years in good health. The specimen was blood. In DNA, the CDR3 is TGTGCCAGCAGTTTAGGGGCTAACTATGGCTACACCTTC. Its protein product is CASSLGANYGYTF.